Reported below is one T cell receptor (beta chain). The CDR3 totals 16 residues. Germline CDR1 reads MRHNA; CDR2 reads SNTAGT. The V and J ends lost 0 bases and 6 bases respectively, with 15 bases between them. This sample is part of a study of blood T cell repertoires in COVID-19. Overall study context: Both acute and convalescent COVID-19 samples were obtained from the United States, Italy and Spain.

Assay: immunoSEQ multiplex PCR; the TCRdb copy retains only in-frame clones and omits some. In the table there are about 200,000 clones, 82% of which are singletons. This chain connects TRBV6-4 to TRBJ1-5; a possible D gene is TRBD1 (5 bases). This clonotype originated in a human donor with acute or convalescent COVID-19. The donor label of this sample is uncertain. The sample was peripheral blood. The CDR3 DNA reads as TGTGCCAGCAGTGACTCTTGGAGGGGTCCTCTTCAGCCCCAGCATTTT. Translating gives CASSDSWRGPLQPQHF.